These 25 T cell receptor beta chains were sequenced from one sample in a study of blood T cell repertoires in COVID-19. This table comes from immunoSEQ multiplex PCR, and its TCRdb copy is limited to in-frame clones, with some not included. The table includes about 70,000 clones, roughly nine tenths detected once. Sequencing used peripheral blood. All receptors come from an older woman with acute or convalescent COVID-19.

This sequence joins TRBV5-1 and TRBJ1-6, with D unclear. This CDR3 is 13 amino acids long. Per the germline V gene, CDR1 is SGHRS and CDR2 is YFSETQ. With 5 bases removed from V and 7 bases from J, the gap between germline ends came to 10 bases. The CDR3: CASRGGNNSPLHF. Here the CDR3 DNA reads TGCGCCAGCAGAGGCGGGAACAATTCACCCCTCCACTTT.

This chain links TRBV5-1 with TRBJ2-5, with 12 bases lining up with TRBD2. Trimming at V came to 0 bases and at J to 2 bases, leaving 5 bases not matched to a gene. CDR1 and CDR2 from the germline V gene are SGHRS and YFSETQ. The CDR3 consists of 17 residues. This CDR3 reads CASSLATSGGIQETQYF. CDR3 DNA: TGCGCCAGCAGCTTGGCGACTAGCGGGGGTATTCAAGAGACCCAGTACTTC.

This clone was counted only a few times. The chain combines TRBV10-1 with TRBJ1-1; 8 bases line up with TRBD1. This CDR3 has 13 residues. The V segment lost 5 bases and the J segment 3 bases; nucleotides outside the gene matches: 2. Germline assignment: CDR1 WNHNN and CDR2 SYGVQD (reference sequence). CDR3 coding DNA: TGCGCCAGCAGTAGACAGGGGTACACTGAAGCTTTCTTT. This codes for CASSRQGYTEAFF.

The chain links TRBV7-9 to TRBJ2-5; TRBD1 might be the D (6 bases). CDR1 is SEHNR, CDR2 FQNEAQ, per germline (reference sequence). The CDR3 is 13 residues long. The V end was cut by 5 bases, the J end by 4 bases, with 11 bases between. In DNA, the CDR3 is TGTGCCAGCAGCGGAGCACAGGGAGAGACCCAGTACTTC. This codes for CASSGAQGETQYF.

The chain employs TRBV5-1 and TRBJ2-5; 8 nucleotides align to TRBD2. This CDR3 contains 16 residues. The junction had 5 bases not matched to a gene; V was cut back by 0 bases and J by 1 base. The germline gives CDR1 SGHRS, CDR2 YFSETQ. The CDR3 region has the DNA TGCGCCAGCAGCTTGGTCGGGGGGGGCGCCCAAGAGACCCAGTACTTC. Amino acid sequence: CASSLVGGGAQETQYF.

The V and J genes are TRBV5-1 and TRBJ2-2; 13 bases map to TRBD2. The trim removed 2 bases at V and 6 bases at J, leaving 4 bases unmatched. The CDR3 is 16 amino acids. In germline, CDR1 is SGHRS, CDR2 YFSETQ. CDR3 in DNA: TGCGCCAGCAGCTTCACTAGCGGGGGGGCCCCCGGGGAGCTGTTTTTT. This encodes CASSFTSGGAPGELFF. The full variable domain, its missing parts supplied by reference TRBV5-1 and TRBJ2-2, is KAGVTQTPRYLIKTRGQQVTLSCSPISGHRSVSWYQQTPGQGLQFLFEYFSETQRNKGNFPGRFSGRQFSNSRSEMNVSTLELGDSALYLCASSFTSGGAPGELFFGEGSRLTVL.

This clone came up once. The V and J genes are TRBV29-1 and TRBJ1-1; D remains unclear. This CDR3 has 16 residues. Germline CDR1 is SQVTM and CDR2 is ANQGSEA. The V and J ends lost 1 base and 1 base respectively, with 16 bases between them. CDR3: CSVEGAVLGANTEAFF. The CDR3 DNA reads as TGCAGCGTTGAAGGCGCCGTACTGGGAGCGAACACTGAAGCTTTCTTT. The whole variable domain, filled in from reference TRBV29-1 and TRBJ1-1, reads SAVISQKPSRDICQRGTSLTIQCQVDSQVTMMFWYRQQPGQSLTLIATANQGSEATYESGFVIDKFPISRPNLTFSTLTVSNMSPEDSSIYLCSVEGAVLGANTEAFFGQGTRLTVV.

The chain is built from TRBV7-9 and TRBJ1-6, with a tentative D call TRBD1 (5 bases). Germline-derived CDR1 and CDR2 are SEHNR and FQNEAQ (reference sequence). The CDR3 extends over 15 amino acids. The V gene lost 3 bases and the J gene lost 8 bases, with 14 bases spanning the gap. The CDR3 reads CASSLGRQVDSPLHF. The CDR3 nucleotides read TGTGCCAGCAGCTTGGGGCGACAAGTAGATTCACCCCTCCACTTT.

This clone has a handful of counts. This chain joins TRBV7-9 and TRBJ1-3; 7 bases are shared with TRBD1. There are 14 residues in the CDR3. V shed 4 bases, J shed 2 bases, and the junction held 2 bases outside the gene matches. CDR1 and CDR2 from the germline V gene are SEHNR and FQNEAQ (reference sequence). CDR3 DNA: TGTGCCAGCAGCTCGGGACAGACTGGAAACACCATATATTTT. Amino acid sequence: CASSSGQTGNTIYF.

The CDR3 bases are TGTGCCAGTAGTAAATTCAGGGAAGGAAATGAAAAACTGTTTTTT. Encoded protein: CASSKFREGNEKLFF. V usage is TRBV19 and J usage is TRBJ1-4; TRBD1 is a possible D gene (5 bases). Trimming took off 4 bases at V and 5 bases at J, with 14 bases between the two ends. The germline V gene has CDR1 LNHDA and CDR2 SQIVND (reference sequence). The length of the CDR3 is 15 residues.

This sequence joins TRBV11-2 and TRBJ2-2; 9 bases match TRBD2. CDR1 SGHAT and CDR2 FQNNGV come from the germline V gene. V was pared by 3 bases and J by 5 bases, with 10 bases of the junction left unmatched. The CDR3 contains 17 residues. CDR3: CASSLTSGPRRTGELFF. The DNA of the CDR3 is TGTGCCAGCAGCTTGACTAGCGGACCTCGTCGGACCGGGGAGCTGTTTTTT.

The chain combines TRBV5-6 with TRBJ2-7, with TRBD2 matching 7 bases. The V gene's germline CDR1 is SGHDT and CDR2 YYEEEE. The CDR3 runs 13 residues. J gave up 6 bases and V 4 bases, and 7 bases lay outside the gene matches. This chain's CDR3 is CASSAGGGLEQYF. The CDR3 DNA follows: TGTGCCAGCAGCGCTGGGGGAGGGCTCGAGCAGTACTTC.

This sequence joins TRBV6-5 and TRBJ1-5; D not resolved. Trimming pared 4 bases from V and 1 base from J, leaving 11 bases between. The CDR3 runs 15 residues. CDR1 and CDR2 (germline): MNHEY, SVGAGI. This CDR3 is CASSSISTSNQPQHF. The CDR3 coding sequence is TGTGCCAGCAGTTCAATCTCCACAAGCAATCAGCCCCAGCATTTT.

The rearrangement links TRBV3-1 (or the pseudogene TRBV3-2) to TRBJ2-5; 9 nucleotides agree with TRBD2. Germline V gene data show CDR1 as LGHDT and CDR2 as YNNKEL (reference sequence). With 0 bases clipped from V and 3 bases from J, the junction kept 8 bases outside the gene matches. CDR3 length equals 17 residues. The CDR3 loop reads CASSQDLSGGREETQYF. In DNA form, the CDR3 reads TGTGCCAGCAGCCAAGATTTAAGCGGGGGGCGAGAAGAGACCCAGTACTTC.

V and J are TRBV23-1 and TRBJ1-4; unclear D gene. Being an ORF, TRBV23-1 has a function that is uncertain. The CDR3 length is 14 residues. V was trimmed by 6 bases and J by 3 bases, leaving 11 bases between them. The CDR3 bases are TGCGCCAGCAGGTTTAGAGGGCCTAATGAAAAACTGTTTTTT. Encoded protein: CASRFRGPNEKLFF.

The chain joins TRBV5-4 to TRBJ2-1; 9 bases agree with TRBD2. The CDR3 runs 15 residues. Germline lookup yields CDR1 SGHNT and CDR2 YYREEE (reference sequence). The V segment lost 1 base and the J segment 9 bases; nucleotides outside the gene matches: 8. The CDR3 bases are TGTGCCAGCAGCTTGCTAGCGGGGAGATTCAGTGAGCAGTTCTTC. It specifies CASSLLAGRFSEQFF.

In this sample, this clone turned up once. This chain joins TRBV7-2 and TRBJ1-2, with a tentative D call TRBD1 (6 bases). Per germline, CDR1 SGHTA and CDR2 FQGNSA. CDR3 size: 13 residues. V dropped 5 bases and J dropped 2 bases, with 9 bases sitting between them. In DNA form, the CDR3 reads TGTGCCAGCAGCACAACAGGGAACTATGGCTACACCTTC. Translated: CASSTTGNYGYTF.

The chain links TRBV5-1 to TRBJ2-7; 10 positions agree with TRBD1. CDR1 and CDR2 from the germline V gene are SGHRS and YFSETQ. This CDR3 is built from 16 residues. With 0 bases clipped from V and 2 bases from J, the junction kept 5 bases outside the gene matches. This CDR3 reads CASSLVRDRGPYEQYF. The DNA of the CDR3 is TGCGCCAGCAGCTTGGTAAGGGACAGGGGTCCCTACGAGCAGTACTTC.

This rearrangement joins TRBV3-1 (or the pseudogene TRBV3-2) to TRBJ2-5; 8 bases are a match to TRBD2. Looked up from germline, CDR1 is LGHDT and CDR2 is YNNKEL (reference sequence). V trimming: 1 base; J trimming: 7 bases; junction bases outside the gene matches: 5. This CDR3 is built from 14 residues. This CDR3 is CASSQGRGAVTQYF. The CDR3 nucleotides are TGTGCCAGCAGCCAAGGGCGGGGGGCTGTGACCCAGTACTTC.

This CDR3 is CASGSTGDSGNTIYF. CDR3 in DNA: TGTGCCAGTGGATCGACAGGGGACTCTGGAAACACCATATATTTT. The chain links TRBV19 to TRBJ1-3, with 8 nucleotides matching TRBD1. The junction had 6 bases not matched to a gene; V was cut back by 8 bases and J by 0 bases. The germline V gene encodes CDR1 LNHDA and CDR2 SQIVND (reference sequence). The CDR3 contains 15 residues.

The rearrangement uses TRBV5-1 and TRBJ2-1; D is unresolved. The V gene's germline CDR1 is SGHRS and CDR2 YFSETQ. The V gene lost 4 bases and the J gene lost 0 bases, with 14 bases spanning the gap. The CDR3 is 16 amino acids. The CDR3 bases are TGCGCCAGCAGCGTGAAGGCGGCGCGCTCCTACAATGAGCAGTTCTTC. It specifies CASSVKAARSYNEQFF. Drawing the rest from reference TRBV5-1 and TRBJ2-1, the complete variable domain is KAGVTQTPRYLIKTRGQQVTLSCSPISGHRSVSWYQQTPGQGLQFLFEYFSETQRNKGNFPGRFSGRQFSNSRSEMNVSTLELGDSALYLCASSVKAARSYNEQFFGPGTRLTVL.

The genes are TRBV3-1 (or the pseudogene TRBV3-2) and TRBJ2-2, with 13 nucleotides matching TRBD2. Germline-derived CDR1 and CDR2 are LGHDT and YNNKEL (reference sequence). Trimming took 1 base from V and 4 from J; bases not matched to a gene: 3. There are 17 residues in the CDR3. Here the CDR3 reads CASSQVWTSGGTGELFF. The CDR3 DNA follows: TGTGCCAGCAGCCAAGTATGGACTAGCGGGGGCACCGGGGAGCTGTTTTTT.

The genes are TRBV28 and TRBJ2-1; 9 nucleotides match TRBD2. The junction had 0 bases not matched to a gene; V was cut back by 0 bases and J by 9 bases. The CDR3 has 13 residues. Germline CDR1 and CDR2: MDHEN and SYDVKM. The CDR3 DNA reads TGTGCCAGCAGTTTATGGACTAGCGGTGAGCAGTTCTTC. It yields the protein CASSLWTSGEQFF.

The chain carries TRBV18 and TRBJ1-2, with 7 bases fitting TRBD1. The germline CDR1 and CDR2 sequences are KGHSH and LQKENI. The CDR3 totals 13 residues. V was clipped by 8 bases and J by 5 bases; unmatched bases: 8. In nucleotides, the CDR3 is TGTGCCAGCGCCGGGACAGCCCTATATGGCTACACCTTC. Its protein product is CASAGTALYGYTF.

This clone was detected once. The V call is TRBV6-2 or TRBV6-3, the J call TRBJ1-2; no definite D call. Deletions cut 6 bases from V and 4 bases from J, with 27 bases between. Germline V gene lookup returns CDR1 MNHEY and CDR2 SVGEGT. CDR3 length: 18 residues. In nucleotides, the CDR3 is TGTGCCAGCAGCCAACGACCCCCAGGCCCCACCTTCCTCTATGGCTACACCTTC. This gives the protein CASSQRPPGPTFLYGYTF.